This entry features one TCR beta chain sequence. The data stem from a study of cytomegalovirus exposure and HLA in healthy donors. TCRdb's table, derived via immunoSEQ multiplex PCR, lists solely in-frame clones and lacks some. This table holds 150,000 to 200,000 clones, 85% to 90% found once. Trimming cost V 2 bases and J 4 bases, with 14 bases left between them. Per germline, CDR1 GTSNPN and CDR2 SVGIG (reference sequence). This CDR3 is 14 amino acids long. The chain joins TRBV30 to TRBJ2-5; tentatively, D is TRBD1 (7 bases). The sample taken for sequencing was PBMCs. This TCR came from a man aged 18 to 30 in good health and CMV-seropositive. DNA of the CDR3: TGTGCCTGGAGTACCAGACAGGGAGGAGAGACCCAGTACTTC. It yields the protein CAWSTRQGGETQYF.